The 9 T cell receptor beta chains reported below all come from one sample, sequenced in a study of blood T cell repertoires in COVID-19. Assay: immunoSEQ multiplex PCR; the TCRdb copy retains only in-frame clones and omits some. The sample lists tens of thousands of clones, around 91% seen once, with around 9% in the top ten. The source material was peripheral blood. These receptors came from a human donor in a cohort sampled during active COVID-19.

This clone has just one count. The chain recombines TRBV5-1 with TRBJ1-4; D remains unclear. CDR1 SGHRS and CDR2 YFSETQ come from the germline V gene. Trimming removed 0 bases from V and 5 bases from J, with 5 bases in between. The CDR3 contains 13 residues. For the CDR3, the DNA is TGCGCCAGCAGCTTGGCCCCGAATGAAAAACTGTTTTTT. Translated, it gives CASSLAPNEKLFF.

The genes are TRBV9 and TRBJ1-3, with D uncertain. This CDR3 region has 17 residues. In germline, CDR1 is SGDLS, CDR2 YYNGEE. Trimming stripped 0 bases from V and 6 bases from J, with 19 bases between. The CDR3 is CASSVGRTALKENTIYF. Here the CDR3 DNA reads TGTGCCAGCAGCGTAGGCAGAACAGCTCTAAAGGAAAACACCATATATTTT.

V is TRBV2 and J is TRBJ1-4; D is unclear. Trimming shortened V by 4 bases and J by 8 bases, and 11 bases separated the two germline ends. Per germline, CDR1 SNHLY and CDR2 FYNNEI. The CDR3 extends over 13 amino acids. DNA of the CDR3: TGTGCCAGCAGTGCGGAGGGTTGGGAAAAACTGTTTTTT. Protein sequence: CASSAEGWEKLFF.

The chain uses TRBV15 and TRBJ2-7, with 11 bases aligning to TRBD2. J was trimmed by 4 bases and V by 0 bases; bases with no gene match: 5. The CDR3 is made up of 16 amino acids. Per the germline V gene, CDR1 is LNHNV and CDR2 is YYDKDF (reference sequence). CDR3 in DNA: TGTGCCACCAGCAGAGAGGTAGCGGGAGGGTCATACGAGCAGTACTTC. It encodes CATSREVAGGSYEQYF. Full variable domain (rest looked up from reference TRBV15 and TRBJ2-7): DAMVIQNPRYQVTQFGKPVTLSCSQTLNHNVMYWYQQKSSQAPKLLFHYYDKDFNNEADTPDNFQSRRPNTSFCFLDIRSPGLGDTAMYLCATSREVAGGSYEQYFGPGTRLTVT.

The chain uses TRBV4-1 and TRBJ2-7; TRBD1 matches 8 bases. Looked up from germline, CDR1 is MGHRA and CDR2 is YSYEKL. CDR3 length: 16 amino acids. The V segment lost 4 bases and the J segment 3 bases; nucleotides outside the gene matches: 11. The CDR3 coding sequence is TGCGCCAGCAGCCTAAACCTTCAGGGGGCCTACTACGAGCAGTACTTC. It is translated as CASSLNLQGAYYEQYF.

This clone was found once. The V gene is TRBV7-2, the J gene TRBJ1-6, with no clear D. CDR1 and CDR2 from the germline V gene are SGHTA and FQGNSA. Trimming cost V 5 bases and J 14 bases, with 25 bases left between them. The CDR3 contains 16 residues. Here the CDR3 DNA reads TGTGCCAGCAGCAAAGCACAGAGAGGACTTACCGGGACCCTCCACTTT. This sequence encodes CASSKAQRGLTGTLHF.

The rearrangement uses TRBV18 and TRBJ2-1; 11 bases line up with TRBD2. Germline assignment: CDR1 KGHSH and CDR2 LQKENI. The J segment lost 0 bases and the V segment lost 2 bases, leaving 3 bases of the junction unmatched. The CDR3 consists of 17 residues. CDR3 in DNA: TGTGCCAGCTCACCAAAGACTAGCGGGGCCTCCTACAATGAGCAGTTCTTC. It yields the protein CASSPKTSGASYNEQFF. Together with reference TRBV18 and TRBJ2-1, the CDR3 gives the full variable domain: NAGVMQNPRHLVRRRGQEARLRCSPMKGHSHVYWYRQLPEEGLKFMVYLQKENIIDESGMPKERFSAEFPKEGPSILRIQQVVRGDSAAYFCASSPKTSGASYNEQFFGPGTRLTVL.

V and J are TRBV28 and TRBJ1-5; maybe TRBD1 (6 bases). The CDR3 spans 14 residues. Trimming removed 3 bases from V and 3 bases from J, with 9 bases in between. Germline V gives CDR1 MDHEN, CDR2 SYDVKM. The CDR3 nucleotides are TGTGCCAGCAGTTTTGGGGGGGCCAATCAGCCCCAGCATTTT. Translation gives CASSFGGANQPQHF.

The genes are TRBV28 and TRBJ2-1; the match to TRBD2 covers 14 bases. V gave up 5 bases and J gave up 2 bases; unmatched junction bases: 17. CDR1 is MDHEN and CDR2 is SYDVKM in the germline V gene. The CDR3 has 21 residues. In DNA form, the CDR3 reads TGTGCCAGCAGTCCATCCCCCCGACTAGCGGGAGGGTTTAGGGCCTACAATGAGCAGTTCTTC. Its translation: CASSPSPRLAGGFRAYNEQFF.